A single sample is the source of the 29 T cell receptor beta chains below, sequenced in a study of post-analysis software for immune sequencing data. No cognate antigen is known for these TCRs. TCR beta cDNA libraries included unique molecular identifiers. TCRdb redid the calling of the PCR reads with MiXCR, one entry per CDR3 protein. The repertoire holds fewer than 850,000 distinct CDR3 sequences, with about 32% as singletons. Points from the study as a whole: Controls had lower frequencies than patients of five or six TRBV segments, which included TRBV5-6, TRBV5-1 and TRBV20-1.

Sequenced: blood. The source is a girl aged 5 to 17 with multiple sclerosis.

This clonotype was counted a single time. This chain uses TRBV4-1 with TRBJ2-1; the D gene is possibly TRBD1 (5 bases). The germline gives CDR1 MGHRA, CDR2 YSYEKL. The germline V and J ends were trimmed by 6 bases and 9 bases, with 18 bases remaining between them. This CDR3 is built from 14 residues. CDR3 DNA sequence: TGCGCCAGCAGGCCTCTACCAACAGGCGGTGAGCAGTTCTTC. Its protein is CASRPLPTGGEQFF.

This clonotype was counted many times. V usage is TRBV20-1 and J usage is TRBJ2-7; D uncertain. The CDR3 is made up of 13 amino acids. Trimming removed 0 bases at V and 1 base at J, with 7 bases between. Looked up from germline, CDR1 is DFQATT and CDR2 is SNEGSKA (reference sequence). The CDR3 loop is CSAREARSYEQYF. The CDR3 DNA is TGCAGTGCTAGAGAGGCCCGTTCCTACGAGCAGTACTTC.

The V gene is TRBV5-5, the J gene TRBJ2-1; 7 bases map to TRBD1. The CDR3 runs 15 residues. The junction had 4 bases not matched to a gene; V was cut back by 1 base and J by 3 bases. The germline CDR1 and CDR2 sequences are SGHKS and YYEKEE (reference sequence). The CDR3 bases are TGTGCCAGCAGCTTGTTAGGGGGCATCTACAATGAGCAGTTCTTC. As protein: CASSLLGGIYNEQFF.

This clonotype was counted many times. The J gene is TRBJ2-3, the V gene TRBV29-1; possibly TRBD2 for D (5 bases). CDR1 is SQVTM and CDR2 is ANQGSEA in the germline V gene. The CDR3 sequence is 13 residues long. The germline V and J ends were trimmed by 7 bases and 2 bases, with 13 bases remaining between them. In DNA, the CDR3 is TGCAGCGCAGACTATCCCAACACAGATACGCAGTATTTT. It translates to CSADYPNTDTQYF.

The rearrangement joins TRBV4-3 to TRBJ1-2; perhaps TRBD1 as D (6 bases). The CDR3 runs 16 residues. Germline lookup yields CDR1 LGHNA and CDR2 YSLEER. The V end lost 4 bases, the J end lost 0 bases, and 15 bases lay between the germline ends. In nucleotides, the CDR3 is TGCGCCAGCAGCCGAGGTCAGAGGACAGCTAACTATGGCTACACCTTC. Protein: CASSRGQRTANYGYTF.

This clonotype turned up a few times. The chain carries TRBV20-1 and TRBJ1-1; the D gene is possibly TRBD1 (5 bases). V lost 1 base to trimming and J lost 6 bases, with 18 bases between them. Germline CDR1 DFQATT, CDR2 SNEGSKA (reference sequence). This CDR3 is built from 15 residues. CDR3 in DNA: TGCAGTGCTAGAGCCGGTAGGGGCTTAATCGCTGAAGCTTTCTTT. This gives the protein CSARAGRGLIAEAFF.

Comments on this clonotype: A read error may explain this, as a much larger clone is one base away. J is TRBJ2-7 and V is TRBV10-3; D could derive from TRBD1 or TRBD2 (5 bases each). CDR3 size: 18 residues. CDR1 ENHRY and CDR2 SYGVKD come from the germline V gene. The CDR3 nucleotides read TGTGCCATCAGTGGGGGGACGGGCGGTAACCAAAGCGGCTACGAGCAGGACTTC. The encoded protein is CAISGGTGGNQSGYEQDF.

The V gene is TRBV5-1, the J gene TRBJ2-7, with D possibly being TRBD1 or TRBD2 (6 bases each). Trimming pared 0 bases from V and 3 bases from J, leaving 13 bases between. The germline V gene has CDR1 SGHRS and CDR2 YFSETQ. The CDR3 contains 15 residues. The CDR3 DNA sequence: TGCGCCAGCAGCTTGGACGGCGGGACAATCTACGAGCAGTACTTC. Protein product: CASSLDGGTIYEQYF.

This clonotype was observed a few times. This chain connects TRBV28 to TRBJ2-1, with 7 nucleotides matching TRBD2. The germline CDR1 and CDR2 sequences are MDHEN and SYDVKM. V shed 10 bases, J shed 8 bases, and the junction held 11 bases outside the gene matches. The CDR3 covers 13 residues. CDR3 in DNA: TGTGCCACCACGGTACTAGCGAGTGATGAGCAGTTCTTC. This translates into CATTVLASDEQFF.

This clonotype was recorded a few times. The V and J genes are TRBV20-1 and TRBJ1-2; D uncertain. The CDR3 spans 11 residues. Trimming took off 5 bases at V and 2 bases at J, with 6 bases between the two ends. Germline V lookup: CDR1 DFQATT, CDR2 SNEGSKA (reference sequence). In DNA, the CDR3 is TGCAGTGCTCCCGGGAACTATGGCTACACCTTC. As protein: CSAPGNYGYTF.

The count of this clonotype is one. The rearrangement links TRBV20-1 to TRBJ2-7; no clear D gene. The DNA end is more similar to TRBJ2-5, so the J call may be wrong. Germline V lookup: CDR1 DFQATT, CDR2 SNEGSKA (reference sequence). CDR3 length equals 15 residues. The CDR3 DNA sequence: TGCAGTGCTGGAGCTAAGGGTTGGCTAACAGAGACCCAGTACTTC. The encoded protein is CSAGAKGWLTETQYF.

The chain employs TRBV20-1 and TRBJ2-5, with a tentative D call TRBD2 (6 bases). Germline V CDR1 and CDR2: DFQATT, SNEGSKA (reference sequence). This CDR3 comprises 14 residues. V was cut by 0 bases and J by 4 bases, with 12 bases left in between. For the CDR3, the DNA is TGCAGTGCTAGAGATCTAACCGGGGGAGAGACCCAGTACTTC. This encodes CSARDLTGGETQYF.

The chain links TRBV5-8 to TRBJ1-1; D call uncertain. The germline V and J ends were trimmed by 7 bases and 5 bases, with 12 bases remaining between them. The CDR3 sequence is 12 residues long. Germline CDR1 reads SGHTS; CDR2 reads YDEGEE. DNA for the CDR3: TGTGCCAGCGGGAGTCGCAATACTGAAGCTTTCTTT. Protein: CASGSRNTEAFF.

This clonotype was seen a handful of times. V usage is TRBV5-1 and J usage is TRBJ2-7; 9 bases agree with TRBD1. Germline V lookup: CDR1 SGHRS, CDR2 YFSETQ. V lost 1 base to trimming and J lost 3 bases; unmatched junction nucleotides: 2. The CDR3 sequence is 14 residues long. This CDR3 reads CASSLLTGGYEQYF. DNA of the CDR3: TGCGCCAGCAGCTTGTTGACAGGGGGCTACGAGCAGTACTTC.

The CDR3 sequence is CASSYSFEQTYEQYF. CDR3 bases: TGTGCCAGCAGTTACTCCTTTGAACAGACCTACGAGCAGTACTTC. The rearrangement links TRBV6-5 to TRBJ2-7; unclear D gene. The V gene's germline CDR1 is MNHEY and CDR2 SVGAGI. The V end lost 0 bases, the J end lost 2 bases, and 11 bases lay between the germline ends. The CDR3 extends over 15 amino acids.

The count of this clonotype is one. The chain recombines TRBV7-9 with TRBJ1-1; 7 nucleotides line up with TRBD1. Germline V lookup: CDR1 SEHNR, CDR2 FQNEAQ (reference sequence). The CDR3 runs 15 residues. V lost 5 bases, J lost 0 bases, and 6 bases stayed unmatched. CDR3 nucleotides: TGTGCCAGCAGCCAGGGGACAGAGATGAACACTGAAGCTTTCTTT. Translating it yields CASSQGTEMNTEAFF.

CDR3 residues: CAIGRTATNEKLFF. CDR3 nucleotides: TGTGCCATCGGACGGACGGCAACTAATGAAAAACTGTTTTTT. The chain couples TRBV10-3 to TRBJ1-4; the D is unclear. Deletions cut 8 bases from V and 0 bases from J, with 10 bases between. This CDR3 region has 14 residues. Germline V lookup: CDR1 ENHRY, CDR2 SYGVKD.

V usage is TRBV4-3 and J usage is TRBJ2-3; D gene ambiguous. V dropped 1 base and J dropped 7 bases, with 9 bases sitting between them. Germline CDR1 and CDR2: LGHNA and YSLEER. The CDR3 consists of 13 residues. CDR3 coding DNA: TGCGCCAGCAGCCAAGTACGTGCGAATACGCAGTATTTT. It encodes CASSQVRANTQYF.

The rearrangement links TRBV7-9 to TRBJ2-1, with D tentatively TRBD1 (5 bases). This CDR3 region has 15 residues. Germline V gene data show CDR1 as SEHNR and CDR2 as FQNEAQ (reference sequence). V was clipped by 2 bases and J by 9 bases, with 17 bases between them. CDR3 nucleotide sequence: TGTGCCAGCAGCTTAAAGGGGCCCAGTCGTCCTGAGCAGTTCTTC. It yields the protein CASSLKGPSRPEQFF. Looking up the rest from reference TRBV7-9 and TRBJ2-1 gives the full variable domain: DTGVSQNPRHKITKRGQNVTFRCDPISEHNRLYWYRQTLGQGPEFLTYFQNEAQLEKSRLLSDRFSAERPKGSFSTLEIQRTEQGDSAMYLCASSLKGPSRPEQFFGPGTRLTVL.

This clonotype was seen many times. The chain recombines TRBV20-1 with TRBJ2-7; 7 bases align to TRBD2. Germline loops: CDR1 DFQATT, CDR2 SNEGSKA (reference sequence). CDR3 size: 12 residues. V was pared by 6 bases and J by 3 bases, with 5 bases of the junction left unmatched. The CDR3 region has the DNA TGCAGTGCAACCGGGACTAACTACGAGCAGTACTTC. This codes for CSATGTNYEQYF.

The genes are TRBV7-8 and TRBJ2-5, with D unclear. This CDR3 has 14 residues. Trimming left V 7 bases short and J 2 bases short, with 14 bases between. Germline values: CDR1 SGHVS, CDR2 FQNEAQ. This CDR3 is CASTRHAPQETQYF. Written as DNA, the CDR3 is TGTGCCAGCACCCGACACGCCCCACAAGAGACCCAGTACTTC.

The rearrangement links TRBV5-1 to TRBJ2-3, with 8 bases lining up with TRBD2. Germline lookup yields CDR1 SGHRS and CDR2 YFSETQ. The J segment lost 2 bases and the V segment lost 4 bases, leaving 9 bases of the junction unmatched. The CDR3 has 16 amino acids. CDR3 DNA sequence: TGCGCCAGCAGCGTCGGGGGGCGGGGGGCCACAGATACGCAGTATTTT. This codes for CASSVGGRGATDTQYF.

This clonotype was observed at least ten times. The chain has TRBV10-3 and TRBJ2-5; D is perhaps TRBD2 (5 bases). Trimming took 5 bases from V and 2 from J, leaving 15 bases between them. Germline CDR1 ENHRY, CDR2 SYGVKD. The CDR3 covers 15 residues. CDR3 sequence (DNA): TGTGCCATCAGTTTCGACCGGGGTTATCAAGAGACCCAGTACTTC. Translating gives CAISFDRGYQETQYF.

The rearrangement joins TRBV4-2 to TRBJ1-4; D call uncertain. The CDR3 sequence is 19 residues long. Trimming pared 2 bases from V and 3 bases from J, leaving 22 bases between. Germline V lookup: CDR1 LGHNA, CDR2 YNFKEQ. DNA of the CDR3: TGTGCCAGCAGCCAACAAGTGGGGTACAGACTTGCGGCTAATGAAAAACTGTTTTTT. This sequence encodes CASSQQVGYRLAANEKLFF.

The chain couples TRBV10-3 to TRBJ1-2; D uncertain. CDR1 is ENHRY, CDR2 SYGVKD, per germline. The CDR3 sequence is 14 residues long. The ends were cut back, 6 bases at V and 3 bases at J, with 14 bases in the middle. CDR3 amino acids: CAIRNEGGDYGYTF. The DNA of the CDR3 is TGTGCCATCAGGAATGAGGGTGGTGACTATGGCTACACCTTC.

The chain employs TRBV9 and TRBJ2-5; D uncertain. The J call could be wrong; TRBJ2-7 is a better fit for the DNA end. The CDR3 runs to 14 residues. Germline CDR1 reads SGDLS; CDR2 reads YYNGEE. CDR3 residues: CASSLGSAFDEQYF. CDR3 nucleotides: TGTGCCAGCAGCCTAGGGTCTGCGTTCGACGAGCAGTACTTC.

This sequence joins TRBV7-2 and TRBJ2-1; tentatively, D is TRBD1 or TRBD2 (5 bases each). The CDR3 has 15 amino acids. In germline, CDR1 is SGHTA, CDR2 FQGNSA. The V end was cut by 1 base, the J end by 3 bases, with 10 bases between. The CDR3, as DNA: TGTGCCAGCAGCTTAGTGGGGACGAACTACAATGAGCAGTTCTTC. Translating gives CASSLVGTNYNEQFF.

The gene calls are TRBV10-3 and TRBJ2-7; the match to TRBD1 covers 9 bases. The V gene's germline CDR1 is ENHRY and CDR2 SYGVKD. V lost 4 bases to trimming and J lost 2 bases; unmatched junction nucleotides: 6. The CDR3 loop spans 15 amino acids. CDR3 coding DNA: TGTGCCATCAGTGGGCGACAGGGGGGCACCTACGAGCAGTACTTC. This codes for CAISGRQGGTYEQYF.

J is TRBJ2-7 and V is TRBV2, with D possibly matching TRBD2 (6 bases). Trimming took off 8 bases at V and 6 bases at J, with 11 bases between the two ends. CDR1 SNHLY and CDR2 FYNNEI come from the germline V gene. This CDR3 has 11 amino acids. DNA for the CDR3: TGTGCCAGCTTAGGAGGGATCGAGCAGTACTTC. Amino acid sequence: CASLGGIEQYF.